Presented here are 25 T cell receptor beta chains from one specimen sequenced in a study of graft-versus-host responses after intestinal transplantation. The antigens for these receptors are not known. Some clones are missing from TCRdb's copy, which holds only in-frame ones; the method was immunoSEQ multiplex PCR. The sample carries 71,000 or so clones, about 90% recorded once. Material: unstimulated CD8+ T cells sorted from spleen or lymph node cells, obtained before intestinal transplant. All receptors come from a human donor who received an intestinal transplant.

On this clone: Mismatch with germline at one junction end may stem from a read error. The gene calls are TRBV2 and TRBJ2-7; 9 positions agree with TRBD2. There are 14 residues in the CDR3. CDR1 and CDR2 (germline): SNHLY, FYNNEI. CDR3 in DNA: TGTGCCAGCAGCGAAGCGGGGGGTTCCTACGAGCAGTACTTC. As protein: CASSEAGGSYEQYF.

This clone was detected only a few times. V and J are TRBV5-1 and TRBJ1-1; no clear D. The germline V and J ends were trimmed by 3 bases and 1 base, with 10 bases remaining between them. The germline gives CDR1 SGHRS, CDR2 YFSETQ. CDR3 size: 14 residues. CDR3 nucleotides: TGCGCCAGCAGCTGGTCGGGAGCGAACACTGAAGCTTTCTTT. This codes for CASSWSGANTEAFF.

This chain joins TRBV6-5 and TRBJ2-7; 8 bases agree with TRBD2. This CDR3 is built from 15 residues. Germline-derived CDR1 and CDR2 are MNHEY and SVGAGI. The ends lost 5 bases at V and 1 base at J; junction bases unmatched: 7. The CDR3 nucleotides read TGTGCCAGCAGTCCGCTAGCGGGTGAGTCCTACGAGCAGTACTTC. It codes for CASSPLAGESYEQYF.

V gene TRBV18 combines with J gene TRBJ1-1; 7 positions agree with TRBD1. With V trimmed by 3 bases and J by 9 bases, 7 bases remained unmatched. The CDR3 runs 13 residues. The germline CDR1 and CDR2 sequences are KGHSH and LQKENI. The CDR3 sequence: CASSPRTGPKAFF. The CDR3 nucleotides are TGTGCCAGCTCACCCCGGACAGGCCCTAAAGCTTTCTTT. The whole variable domain, remainder taken from reference TRBV18 and TRBJ1-1, is NAGVMQNPRHLVRRRGQEARLRCSPMKGHSHVYWYRQLPEEGLKFMVYLQKENIIDESGMPKERFSAEFPKEGPSILRIQQVVRGDSAAYFCASSPRTGPKAFFGQGTRLTVV.

The chain joins TRBV5-5 to TRBJ1-2; D unresolved. CDR3 length equals 12 residues. Germline V gene data show CDR1 as SGHKS and CDR2 as YYEKEE (reference sequence). V lost 4 bases, J lost 8 bases, and 12 bases lay in between. CDR3 loop: CASSAGREGYTF. The CDR3 bases are TGTGCCAGCAGCGCGGGAAGGGAAGGCTACACCTTC.

The chain combines TRBV5-6 with TRBJ2-5; 11 nucleotides align to TRBD1. Germline-derived CDR1 and CDR2 are SGHDT and YYEEEE. V lost 3 bases to trimming and J lost 3 bases; unmatched junction nucleotides: 4. CDR3 length: 15 amino acids. CDR3 DNA: TGTGCCAGCAGCTCCGGGACAGGGGGGGAAGAGACCCAGTACTTC. Translation gives CASSSGTGGEETQYF. The whole variable domain, remainder taken from reference TRBV5-6 and TRBJ2-5, is DAGVTQSPTHLIKTRGQQVTLRCSPKSGHDTVSWYQQALGQGPQFIFQYYEEEERQRGNFPDRFSGHQFPNYSSELNVNALLLGDSALYLCASSSGTGGEETQYFGPGTRLLVL.

Details on this clone: One end of the junction does not line up with germline, which may come from a read error. Here the CDR3 reads CASSSRETDTQYF. The CDR3 nucleotides are TGTGCTAGCAGCTCCAGGGAAACAGATACGCAGTATTTT. V is TRBV7-7 and J is TRBJ2-3, with D possibly TRBD1 on 5 matching bases. The CDR3 has 13 amino acids. Germline V gene lookup returns CDR1 SSHAT and CDR2 FNYEAQ (reference sequence).

The gene calls are TRBV19 and TRBJ1-1; TRBD1 matches at 7 bases. The CDR3 sequence is 15 residues long. Germline-derived CDR1 and CDR2 are LNHDA and SQIVND (reference sequence). With V trimmed by 2 bases and J by 0 bases, 3 bases remained unmatched. The DNA for the CDR3 is TGTGCCAGTAGTATACACAGGGGAATGAACACTGAAGCTTTCTTT. This codes for CASSIHRGMNTEAFF.

The genes are TRBV2 and TRBJ1-1, with unresolved D. Trimming cost V 7 bases and J 1 base, with 7 bases left between them. Germline CDR1 SNHLY, CDR2 FYNNEI. The CDR3 consists of 12 residues. The CDR3 reads CASIYENTEAFF. CDR3 bases: TGTGCCAGCATCTATGAGAACACTGAAGCTTTCTTT.

The genes are TRBV27 and TRBJ1-1; no definite D call. The CDR3 has 13 residues. CDR1 MNHEY and CDR2 SMNVEV come from the germline V gene (reference sequence). The V end lost 0 bases, the J end lost 5 bases, and 7 bases lay between the germline ends. The chain's CDR3 is CASSLSTGTEAFF. The CDR3 region has the DNA TGTGCCAGCAGTTTATCAACGGGGACTGAAGCTTTCTTT.

The genes are TRBV5-1 and TRBJ2-3; 8 nucleotides align to TRBD2. Germline V gene lookup returns CDR1 SGHRS and CDR2 YFSETQ. With V trimmed by 3 bases and J by 2 bases, 5 bases remained unmatched. The CDR3 extends over 15 amino acids. CDR3 sequence (DNA): TGCGCCAGCAGCTATATAGCGGGGACCACAGATACGCAGTATTTT. Its translation is CASSYIAGTTDTQYF.

This clone was counted a single time. V and J are TRBV7-8 and TRBJ1-1, with 8 bases lining up with TRBD1. After removal of 10 bases from V and 8 bases from J, the junction contained 9 bases not matched to a gene. Germline CDR1 and CDR2: SGHVS and FQNEAQ. There are 12 residues in the CDR3. CDR3 sequence (DNA): TGTGCCACCCTGGACAGGGCGCCCGAAGCTTTCTTT. Its translation is CATLDRAPEAFF.

The chain carries TRBV9 and TRBJ1-1; 7 bases agree with TRBD1. CDR3 length: 13 amino acids. V trimming: 4 bases; J trimming: 6 bases; junction bases outside the gene matches: 6. Germline V gene data show CDR1 as SGDLS and CDR2 as YYNGEE. The CDR3 DNA is TGTGCCAGCAGCCCCACAGGGGTCCCTGAAGCTTTCTTT. Translation gives CASSPTGVPEAFF. Based on the CDR3 plus reference TRBV9 and TRBJ1-1, the full variable domain is DSGVTQTPKHLITATGQRVTLRCSPRSGDLSVYWYQQSLDQGLQFLIQYYNGEERAKGNILERFSAQQFPDLHSELNLSSLELGDSALYFCASSPTGVPEAFFGQGTRLTVV.

V is TRBV19 and J is TRBJ2-7, with TRBD1 identical over 8 bases. This CDR3 region has 15 residues. The germline CDR1 and CDR2 sequences are LNHDA and SQIVND (reference sequence). V shed 4 bases and J 0 bases; nucleotides not matched to a gene: 5. The CDR3 DNA reads TGTGCCAGTAGTACGACAGGGGCCCCCTCCTACGAGCAGTACTTC. Its protein product is CASSTTGAPSYEQYF. The entire variable domain, with the rest obtained from reference TRBV19 and TRBJ2-7, is as follows: DGGITQSPKYLFRKEGQNVTLSCEQNLNHDAMYWYRQDPGQGLRLIYYSQIVNDFQKGDIAEGYSVSREKKESFPLTVTSAQKNPTAFYLCASSTTGAPSYEQYFGPGTRLTVT.

This clone occurred once. V gene TRBV5-4 combines with J gene TRBJ2-7, with D possibly matching TRBD1 (5 bases). Trimming removed 1 base from V and 6 bases from J, with 11 bases in between. The CDR3 length is 13 residues. Germline CDR1 SGHNT, CDR2 YYREEE (reference sequence). The CDR3 region has the DNA TGTGCCAGCAGCTTGCAGGGTCAATCCGAGCAGTACTTC. Amino acids: CASSLQGQSEQYF.

The chain combines TRBV5-1 with TRBJ2-7; TRBD1 matches 7 bases. The V segment lost 1 base and the J segment 9 bases; nucleotides outside the gene matches: 7. CDR1 is SGHRS and CDR2 is YFSETQ in the germline V gene. This CDR3 region has 13 residues. The CDR3 DNA sequence: TGCGCCAGCAGCTTGCGACAGGGAAATGTGCAGTACTTC. Its translation: CASSLRQGNVQYF. The full variable domain, completed using reference TRBV5-1 and TRBJ2-7, is KAGVTQTPRYLIKTRGQQVTLSCSPISGHRSVSWYQQTPGQGLQFLFEYFSETQRNKGNFPGRFSGRQFSNSRSEMNVSTLELGDSALYLCASSLRQGNVQYFGPGTRLTVT.

The chain links TRBV11-2 to TRBJ1-4; TRBD1 matches at 7 bases. Germline assignment: CDR1 SGHAT and CDR2 FQNNGV. Unmatched junction bases numbered 19, after V lost 5 bases and J lost 7 bases. The CDR3 extends over 18 amino acids. This CDR3 is CASSRLLWARGLGEKLFF. DNA of the CDR3: TGTGCCAGCAGCCGACTCTTGTGGGCCAGGGGGTTGGGTGAAAAACTGTTTTTT.

In its sample, this clone was seen a few times. This rearrangement joins TRBV6-5 to TRBJ2-7; TRBD2 might be the D (7 bases). V lost 0 bases and J 4 bases, leaving 10 bases between the germline ends. There are 14 residues in the CDR3. Germline V gene lookup returns CDR1 MNHEY and CDR2 SVGAGI. The CDR3 DNA reads TGTGCCAGCAGTTACTCCGGGGGGCTGTACGAGCAGTACTTC. This codes for CASSYSGGLYEQYF.

This clone was recorded once. This rearrangement joins TRBV27 to TRBJ1-6; D is unclear. V lost 3 bases to trimming and J lost 7 bases, with 4 bases between them. The CDR3 spans 12 residues. Germline lookup yields CDR1 MNHEY and CDR2 SMNVEV (reference sequence). CDR3 amino acids: CASSFPNSPLHF. CDR3 nucleotide sequence: TGTGCCAGCAGTTTCCCAAATTCACCCCTCCACTTT.

The chain recombines TRBV19 with TRBJ2-5, with a tentative D call TRBD2 (6 bases). V was trimmed by 4 bases and J by 11 bases, leaving 14 bases between them. The length of the CDR3 is 12 residues. Germline V gene lookup returns CDR1 LNHDA and CDR2 SQIVND (reference sequence). The CDR3 DNA reads as TGTGCCAGTAGTACAGGGTCGGGAGAGCAGTACTTC. Protein: CASSTGSGEQYF.

This clone was found a few times. The chain joins TRBV27 to TRBJ1-1; D perhaps matches TRBD1 (6 bases). V lost 4 bases, J lost 0 bases, and 9 bases lay in between. There are 14 residues in the CDR3. The germline V gene encodes CDR1 MNHEY and CDR2 SMNVEV (reference sequence). CDR3 sequence: CASSSTGLNTEAFF. The CDR3 DNA follows: TGTGCCAGCAGTTCGACAGGTTTGAACACTGAAGCTTTCTTT.

The chain joins TRBV27 to TRBJ1-1, with 8 bases identical to TRBD1. In germline, CDR1 is MNHEY, CDR2 SMNVEV (reference sequence). The CDR3 sequence is 15 residues long. V was clipped by 10 bases and J by 4 bases; unmatched bases: 14. DNA for the CDR3: TGTGCCACCGAGACCCAACAGGGGGTGGTCACTGAAGCTTTCTTT. It encodes CATETQQGVVTEAFF.

The rearrangement uses TRBV5-6 and TRBJ2-3, with 11 bases fitting TRBD2. Losses at the gene ends were 5 bases for V and 3 bases for J; bases not matched to a gene: 8. CDR1 is SGHDT and CDR2 is YYEEEE in the germline V gene. There are 16 residues in the CDR3. The CDR3 region has the DNA TGTGCCAGCAGTCAAGCCGGGACTAGCGGTACAGATACGCAGTATTTT. Its translation is CASSQAGTSGTDTQYF.

The rearrangement uses TRBV2 and TRBJ1-2; 7 bases agree with TRBD1. Germline trimming cut 6 bases from V and 1 base from J; bases unmatched to any gene: 8. CDR1 and CDR2 (germline): SNHLY, FYNNEI. The CDR3 loop spans 15 amino acids. The CDR3, as DNA: TGTGCCAGCAGCGAAACGGGACAGCTTAACTATGGCTACACCTTC. Its translation is CASSETGQLNYGYTF. The full variable domain, rest sourced from reference TRBV2 and TRBJ1-2, is EPEVTQTPSHQVTQMGQEVILRCVPISNHLYFYWYRQILGQKVEFLVSFYNNEISEKSEIFDDQFSVERPDGSNFTLKIRSTKLEDSAMYFCASSETGQLNYGYTFGSGTRLTVV.

This rearrangement joins TRBV27 to TRBJ2-7; 11 positions agree with TRBD1. Germline V gene lookup returns CDR1 MNHEY and CDR2 SMNVEV (reference sequence). The CDR3 loop spans 13 amino acids. Losses at the gene ends were 5 bases for V and 4 bases for J; bases not matched to a gene: 1. This CDR3 is CASSGQGAYEQYF. In DNA, the CDR3 is TGTGCCAGCAGTGGACAGGGGGCTTACGAGCAGTACTTC.